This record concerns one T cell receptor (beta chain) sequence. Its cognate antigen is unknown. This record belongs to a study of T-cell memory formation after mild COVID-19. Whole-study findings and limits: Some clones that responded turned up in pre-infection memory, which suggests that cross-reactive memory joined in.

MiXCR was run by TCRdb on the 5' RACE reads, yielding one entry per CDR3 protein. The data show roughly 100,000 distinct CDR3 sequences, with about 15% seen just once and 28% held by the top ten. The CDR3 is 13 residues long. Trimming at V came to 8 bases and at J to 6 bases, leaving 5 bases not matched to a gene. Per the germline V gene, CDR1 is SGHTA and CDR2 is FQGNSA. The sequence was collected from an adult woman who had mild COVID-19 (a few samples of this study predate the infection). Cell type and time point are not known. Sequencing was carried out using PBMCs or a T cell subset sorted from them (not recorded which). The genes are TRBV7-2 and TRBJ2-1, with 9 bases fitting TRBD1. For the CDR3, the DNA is TGTGCCAGCGGATGGACAGGGGCCAATGAGCAGTTCTTC. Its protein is CASGWTGANEQFF.